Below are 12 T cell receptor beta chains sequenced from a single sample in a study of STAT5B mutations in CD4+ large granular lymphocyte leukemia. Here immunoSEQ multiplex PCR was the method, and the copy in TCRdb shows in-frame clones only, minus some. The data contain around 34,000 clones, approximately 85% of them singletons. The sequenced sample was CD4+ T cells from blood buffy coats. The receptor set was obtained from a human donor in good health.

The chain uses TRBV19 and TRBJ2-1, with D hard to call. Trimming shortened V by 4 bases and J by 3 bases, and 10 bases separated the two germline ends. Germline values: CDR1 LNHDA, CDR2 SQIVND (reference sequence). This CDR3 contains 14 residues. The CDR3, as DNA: TGTGCCAGTAGTAGTACTTCAAACTACAATGAGCAGTTCTTC. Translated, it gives CASSSTSNYNEQFF.

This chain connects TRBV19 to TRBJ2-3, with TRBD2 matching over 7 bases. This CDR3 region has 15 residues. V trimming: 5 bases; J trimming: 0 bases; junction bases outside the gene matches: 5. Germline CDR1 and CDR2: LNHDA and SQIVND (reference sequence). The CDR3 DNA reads TGTGCCAGTAGTTTTGGGGGGGTTAGCACAGATACGCAGTATTTT. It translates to CASSFGGVSTDTQYF.

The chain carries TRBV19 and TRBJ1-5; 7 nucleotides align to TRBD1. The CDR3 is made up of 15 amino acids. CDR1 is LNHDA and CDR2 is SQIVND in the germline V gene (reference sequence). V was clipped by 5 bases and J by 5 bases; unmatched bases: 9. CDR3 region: CASSQGQELYQPQHF. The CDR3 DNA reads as TGTGCCAGTAGTCAAGGACAGGAGCTCTATCAGCCCCAGCATTTT.

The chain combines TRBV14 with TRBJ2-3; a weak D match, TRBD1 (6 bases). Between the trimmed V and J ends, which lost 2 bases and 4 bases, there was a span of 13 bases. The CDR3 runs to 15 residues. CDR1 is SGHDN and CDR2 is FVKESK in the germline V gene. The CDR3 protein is CASSQRRQVPDTQYF. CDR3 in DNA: TGTGCCAGCAGCCAAAGGAGACAGGTCCCAGATACGCAGTATTTT. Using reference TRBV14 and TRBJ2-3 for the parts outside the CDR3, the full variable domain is EAGVTQFPSHSVIEKGQTVTLRCDPISGHDNLYWYRRVMGKEIKFLLHFVKESKQDESGMPNNRFLAERTGGTYSTLKVQPAELEDSGVYFCASSQRRQVPDTQYFGPGTRLTVL.

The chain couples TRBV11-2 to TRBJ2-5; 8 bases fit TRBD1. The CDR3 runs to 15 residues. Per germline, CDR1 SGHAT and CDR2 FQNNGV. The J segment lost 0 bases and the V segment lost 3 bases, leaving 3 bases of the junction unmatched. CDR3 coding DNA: TGTGCCAGCAGCTTTAACAGGGGGTACCAAGAGACCCAGTACTTC. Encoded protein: CASSFNRGYQETQYF.

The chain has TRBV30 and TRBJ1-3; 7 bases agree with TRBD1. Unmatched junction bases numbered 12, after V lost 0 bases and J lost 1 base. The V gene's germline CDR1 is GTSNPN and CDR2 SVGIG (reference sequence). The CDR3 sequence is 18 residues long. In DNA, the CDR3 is TGTGCCTGGAGTGTAATCGCTTTCACAGGGGATTCTGGAAACACCATATATTTT. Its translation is CAWSVIAFTGDSGNTIYF. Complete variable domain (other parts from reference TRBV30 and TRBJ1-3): SQTIHQWPATLVQPVGSPLSLECTVEGTSNPNLYWYRQAAGRGLQLLFYSVGIGQISSEVPQNLSASRPQDRQFILSSKKLLLSDSGFYLCAWSVIAFTGDSGNTIYFGEGSWLTVV.

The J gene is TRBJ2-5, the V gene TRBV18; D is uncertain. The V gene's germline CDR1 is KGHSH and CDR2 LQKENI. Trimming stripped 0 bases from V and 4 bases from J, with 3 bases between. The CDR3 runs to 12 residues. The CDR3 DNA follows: TGTGCCAGCTCACCACCGATAGAGACCCAGTACTTC. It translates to CASSPPIETQYF.

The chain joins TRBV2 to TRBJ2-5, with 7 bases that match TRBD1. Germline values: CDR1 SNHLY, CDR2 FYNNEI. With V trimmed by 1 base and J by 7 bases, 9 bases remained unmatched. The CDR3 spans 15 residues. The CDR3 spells CASSEEVLQGPTQYF. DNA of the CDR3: TGTGCCAGCAGTGAAGAGGTACTACAGGGGCCGACCCAGTACTTC.

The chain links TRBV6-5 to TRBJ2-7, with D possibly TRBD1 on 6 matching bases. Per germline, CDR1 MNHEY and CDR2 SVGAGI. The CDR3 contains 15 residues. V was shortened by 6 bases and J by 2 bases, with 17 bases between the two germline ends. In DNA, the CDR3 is TGTGCCAGCAGACGACACAGGGAACAAACCTACGAGCAGTACTTC. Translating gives CASRRHREQTYEQYF.

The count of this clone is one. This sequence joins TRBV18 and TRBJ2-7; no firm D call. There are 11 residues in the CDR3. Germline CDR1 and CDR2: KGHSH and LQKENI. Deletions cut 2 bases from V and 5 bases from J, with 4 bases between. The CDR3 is CASSPDHEQYF. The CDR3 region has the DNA TGTGCCAGCTCACCAGACCACGAGCAGTACTTC.

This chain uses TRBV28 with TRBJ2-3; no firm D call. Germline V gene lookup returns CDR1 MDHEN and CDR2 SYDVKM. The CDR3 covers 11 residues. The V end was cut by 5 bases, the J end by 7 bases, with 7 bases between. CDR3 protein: CASSKRNTQYF. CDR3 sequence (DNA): TGTGCCAGCAGTAAGAGGAATACGCAGTATTTT.

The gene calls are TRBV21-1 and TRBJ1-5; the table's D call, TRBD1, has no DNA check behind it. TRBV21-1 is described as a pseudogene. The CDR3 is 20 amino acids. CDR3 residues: CASSFRGPDRGSPGNQPQHF. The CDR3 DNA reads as TGTGCCAGCAGCTTCCGGGGCCCGGACAGGGGAAGTCCAGGCAATCAGCCCCAGCATTTT.